The next 20 T cell receptor beta chains were all read from a single sample in a study of CD8 T cells in ankylosing spondylitis. TCRdb re-analysed the 5' RACE reads in MiXCR, keeping a single row per CDR3 protein. The repertoire holds a few hundred thousand distinct CDR3 sequences, around 22% seen once, with about a sixth in the top ten. Study results and caveats: Seven to nine highly homologous variants made up a TCR beta motif that seemed to typify ankylosing spondylitis blood.

Which antigens these TCRs recognize remains unknown. The sequencing input was blood, either unsorted or a sorted T cell fraction (not recorded which). The receptors come from a male donor with ankylosing spondylitis.

The chain is built from TRBV14 and TRBJ1-1; a possible D gene is TRBD1 (5 bases). Per the germline V gene, CDR1 is SGHDN and CDR2 is FVKESK. The CDR3 has 13 amino acids. Trimming cost V 2 bases and J 6 bases, with 10 bases left between them. CDR3 coding DNA: TGTGCCAGCAGCCAAAGAATGACAGCTGAAGCTTTCTTT. This sequence encodes CASSQRMTAEAFF.

The V gene is TRBV18, the J gene TRBJ2-7, with 10 bases aligning to TRBD2. The V segment lost 2 bases and the J segment 6 bases; nucleotides outside the gene matches: 7. The germline V gene has CDR1 KGHSH and CDR2 LQKENI. The CDR3 spans 15 residues. CDR3 nucleotide sequence: TGTGCCAGCTCACCAATCCTAGCGGGAGAAGCCGAGCAGTACTTC. This translates into CASSPILAGEAEQYF. Complete variable domain (other parts from reference TRBV18 and TRBJ2-7): NAGVMQNPRHLVRRRGQEARLRCSPMKGHSHVYWYRQLPEEGLKFMVYLQKENIIDESGMPKERFSAEFPKEGPSILRIQQVVRGDSAAYFCASSPILAGEAEQYFGPGTRLTVT.

This clonotype has just a few counts. This sequence joins TRBV5-1 and TRBJ1-1; D remains unclear. Per the germline V gene, CDR1 is SGHRS and CDR2 is YFSETQ. The CDR3 spans 16 residues. V lost 1 base and J 1 base, leaving 14 bases between the germline ends. In DNA form, the CDR3 reads TGCGCCAGCAGCTTGATTCCTGTTGCGGAGAACACTGAAGCTTTCTTT. Amino acids: CASSLIPVAENTEAFF.

This sequence joins TRBV20-1 and TRBJ2-1; the match to TRBD2 covers 12 bases. CDR3 length: 14 residues. CDR1 DFQATT and CDR2 SNEGSKA come from the germline V gene (reference sequence). After removal of 3 bases from V and 9 bases from J, the junction contained 6 bases not matched to a gene. The CDR3 DNA follows: TGCAGTGCTAGCACTAGCGGGAGGAAGGGTGAGCAGTTCTTC. It translates to CSASTSGRKGEQFF.

This clonotype was seen a few times. The chain has TRBV4-1 and TRBJ2-6; 9 bases map to TRBD1. CDR3 length: 19 residues. CDR1 and CDR2 from the germline V gene are MGHRA and YSYEKL. Unmatched junction bases numbered 7, after V lost 1 base and J lost 0 bases. The CDR3 DNA follows: TGCGCCAGCAGCCAAGGGGCGGGACAGGGCCTCTCTGGGGCCAACGTCCTGACTTTC. Its translation is CASSQGAGQGLSGANVLTF.

The chain employs TRBV5-1 and TRBJ2-1, with TRBD2 matching over 13 bases. Trimming took 0 bases from V and 6 from J; bases not matched to a gene: 3. Germline V gene sequence: CDR1 SGHRS, CDR2 YFSETQ. The CDR3 loop spans 16 amino acids. CDR3 amino acids: CASSLAGTSGINEQFF. DNA for the CDR3: TGCGCCAGCAGCTTGGCCGGGACTAGCGGGATCAATGAGCAGTTCTTC.

This clonotype turned up a few times. The chain is built from TRBV25-1 and TRBJ1-4, with 7 nucleotides matching TRBD1. Germline trimming cut 6 bases from V and 2 bases from J; bases unmatched to any gene: 3. Per germline, CDR1 MGHDK and CDR2 SYGVNS. The CDR3 has 14 amino acids. CDR3 in amino acids: CASSPTGTNEKLFF. Here the CDR3 DNA reads TGTGCCAGCAGCCCGACAGGGACTAATGAAAAACTGTTTTTT.

In its sample, this clonotype was seen a few times. The chain joins TRBV12-3 or TRBV12-4 to TRBJ2-7; 8 bases are a match to TRBD2. V gave up 6 bases and J gave up 2 bases; unmatched junction bases: 12. The CDR3 runs to 16 residues. The CDR3 spells CASRRQREKGAYEQYF. The CDR3 DNA reads as TGTGCCAGCAGGAGACAGCGGGAGAAAGGAGCCTACGAGCAGTACTTC.

This clonotype was counted a few times. The chain is built from TRBV5-1 and TRBJ2-7; the D gene is possibly TRBD1 (6 bases). Germline V gene sequence: CDR1 SGHRS, CDR2 YFSETQ. The length of the CDR3 is 14 residues. V was clipped by 3 bases and J by 0 bases, with 10 bases between them. CDR3 sequence (DNA): TGCGCCAGCAGCTGGACAGAAAGCTCCTACGAGCAGTACTTC. It yields the protein CASSWTESSYEQYF.

This clonotype was observed a single time. This rearrangement joins TRBV5-1 to TRBJ2-1; TRBD2 aligns across 8 bases. V was pared by 5 bases and J by 4 bases, with 11 bases of the junction left unmatched. Germline CDR1 is SGHRS and CDR2 is YFSETQ. The CDR3 is 16 amino acids. CDR3 loop: CASRYRTSRLYNEQFF. CDR3 DNA: TGCGCCAGCAGATATCGGACTAGCAGACTTTACAATGAGCAGTTCTTC.

V gene TRBV20-1 combines with J gene TRBJ2-2, with 11 positions matching TRBD2. V shed 5 bases, J shed 7 bases, and the junction held 6 bases outside the gene matches. The CDR3 has 14 residues. In germline, CDR1 is DFQATT, CDR2 SNEGSKA (reference sequence). The CDR3: CSALTSGSVGELFF. Here the CDR3 DNA reads TGCAGTGCTCTCACTAGCGGGAGTGTCGGGGAGCTGTTTTTT.

The V gene is TRBV6-1, the J gene TRBJ2-1; D is tentatively TRBD1 or TRBD2 (5 bases each). Trimming left V 5 bases short and J 4 bases short, with 15 bases between. CDR3 length: 15 residues. Germline CDR1 and CDR2: MNHNS and SASEGT. CDR3 in DNA: TGTGCCAGCAGTCGAGGGGTGGTGGGATACAATGAGCAGTTCTTC. This sequence encodes CASSRGVVGYNEQFF.

CDR3 sequence (DNA): TGTGCCAGCAGTGAAGTGGGGGCCGCGTACAATGAGCAGTTCTTC. Protein sequence: CASSEVGAAYNEQFF. The rearrangement joins TRBV6-1 to TRBJ2-1; D possibly corresponds to TRBD1 (6 bases). The CDR3 totals 15 residues. Trimming stripped 1 base from V and 4 bases from J, with 11 bases between. Germline CDR1 and CDR2: MNHNS and SASEGT.

This clonotype was detected a few times. The rearrangement uses TRBV11-2 and TRBJ2-7, with unresolved D. Trimming cost V 5 bases and J 0 bases, with 17 bases left between them. This CDR3 is 16 amino acids long. Germline V CDR1 and CDR2: SGHAT, FQNNGV. The CDR3: CASSPRGRNPSYEQYF. The CDR3 nucleotides read TGTGCCAGCAGCCCACGAGGACGGAATCCCTCCTACGAGCAGTACTTC.

The J gene is TRBJ2-2, the V gene TRBV16, with D uncertain. Trimming shortened V by 4 bases and J by 5 bases, and 11 bases separated the two germline ends. This CDR3 comprises 14 residues. Germline CDR1 KGHSY, CDR2 FQNENV. The DNA for the CDR3 is TGTGCCAGCAGCCTAAGCTCGTTGACCGGGGAGCTGTTTTTT. Its protein product is CASSLSSLTGELFF.

The rearrangement joins TRBV25-1 to TRBJ2-6; 9 nucleotides line up with TRBD2. The CDR3 totals 16 residues. The trim removed 2 bases at V and 4 bases at J, leaving 3 bases unmatched. In germline, CDR1 is MGHDK, CDR2 SYGVNS. The CDR3 reads CASSEPGLAGANVLTF. The DNA for the CDR3 is TGTGCCAGCAGTGAACCGGGACTAGCCGGGGCCAACGTCCTGACTTTC.

This sequence joins TRBV19 and TRBJ2-7; unclear D gene. CDR1 LNHDA and CDR2 SQIVND come from the germline V gene (reference sequence). The CDR3 has 16 residues. V dropped 4 bases and J dropped 0 bases, with 16 bases sitting between them. The CDR3 sequence: CASSTSSAFSSYEQYF. As DNA, the CDR3 is TGTGCCAGTAGTACCAGTTCTGCCTTCAGCTCCTACGAGCAGTACTTC.

The rearrangement uses TRBV6-5 and TRBJ2-2, with 16 bases lining up with TRBD2. The CDR3 runs to 19 residues. The V segment lost 0 bases and the J segment 4 bases; nucleotides outside the gene matches: 5. Germline V lookup: CDR1 MNHEY, CDR2 SVGAGI. DNA for the CDR3: TGTGCCAGCAGTTACTCGGGACTAGCGGGAGGGCTACGCACCGGGGAGCTGTTTTTT. It codes for CASSYSGLAGGLRTGELFF.

This chain connects TRBV4-3 to TRBJ2-3, with D hard to call. Germline-derived CDR1 and CDR2 are LGHNA and YSLEER. V was pared by 0 bases and J by 4 bases, with 11 bases between. The CDR3 contains 15 residues. CDR3 loop: CASSQDPGRADTQYF. The CDR3 coding sequence is TGCGCCAGCAGCCAAGACCCCGGGCGAGCAGATACGCAGTATTTT.

A few counts support this clonotype. The chain joins TRBV15 to TRBJ2-3; the D gene is possibly TRBD2 (7 bases). The V and J ends lost 5 bases and 2 bases respectively, with 17 bases between them. CDR3 length: 16 residues. Germline V gene sequence: CDR1 LNHNV, CDR2 YYDKDF (reference sequence). The CDR3 loop is CATSLFGGRNTDTQYF. The CDR3 coding sequence is TGTGCCACCAGCCTCTTCGGGGGGCGGAACACAGATACGCAGTATTTT.